Below, 27 T cell receptor beta chains from the same sample are listed, as sequenced in a study of radiation and T cells in renal cell carcinoma. Time point indicated: blood 2 weeks post-SBRT. Treatment specified: 15 Gy SBRT to primary tumor, nephrectomy 4 weeks later. The data were produced by immunoSEQ multiplex PCR, yet TCRdb's version contains in-frame clones alone and is incomplete. Here the sample spans some 150,000 clones, approximately 86% being singletons. Sequenced here: blood, sampled from a patient whose treatment included radiotherapy and nephrectomy. The receptors were gathered from a woman aged 50 to 65 with renal cell carcinoma.

The genes are TRBV7-6 and TRBJ1-1, with D possibly being TRBD1 (5 bases). In germline, CDR1 is SGHVS, CDR2 FNYEAQ. V gave up 5 bases and J gave up 4 bases, with 11 bases separating them. The CDR3 sequence is 13 residues long. CDR3 coding DNA: TGTGCCAGCAGCAACGTTGGGGGCACTGAAGCTTTCTTT. Protein product: CASSNVGGTEAFF.

The V call is TRBV7-8, the J call TRBJ2-3; the D call may be TRBD1 or TRBD2 (5 bases each). V was trimmed by 5 bases and J by 1 base, leaving 10 bases between them. The CDR3 covers 14 residues. CDR1 is SGHVS and CDR2 is FQNEAQ in the germline V gene. CDR3 loop: CASSQVGGTDTQYF. CDR3 DNA sequence: TGTGCCAGCAGCCAAGTGGGGGGCACAGATACGCAGTATTTT.

The chain links TRBV18 to TRBJ1-5, with TRBD1 as a possible D gene (5 bases). CDR3 length equals 14 residues. CDR1 and CDR2 (germline): KGHSH, LQKENI. V was cut by 2 bases and J by 8 bases, with 13 bases left in between. CDR3 residues: CASSPVQGREPQHF. In DNA form, the CDR3 reads TGTGCCAGCTCACCAGTGCAGGGAAGGGAGCCCCAGCATTTT.

This rearrangement joins TRBV4-3 to TRBJ2-7; D call uncertain. In germline, CDR1 is LGHNA, CDR2 YSLEER. The CDR3 has 15 amino acids. The V end lost 0 bases, the J end lost 4 bases, and 13 bases lay between the germline ends. DNA for the CDR3: TGCGCCAGCAGCCAAGAATTGAGTGAGTCTTACGAGCAGTACTTC. This translates into CASSQELSESYEQYF.

The V call is TRBV11-3, the J call TRBJ2-3, with 10 bases identical to TRBD2. The trim removed 4 bases at V and 4 bases at J, leaving 2 bases unmatched. In germline, CDR1 is SGHNT, CDR2 YENEEA. The CDR3 has 14 residues. The CDR3 loop reads CASSSGLASDTQYF. The DNA for the CDR3 is TGTGCCAGCAGCTCGGGACTAGCGTCAGATACGCAGTATTTT.

This chain joins TRBV25-1 and TRBJ2-7; tentatively, D is TRBD1 (6 bases). The germline V and J ends were trimmed by 7 bases and 5 bases, with 12 bases remaining between them. Germline V gene lookup returns CDR1 MGHDK and CDR2 SYGVNS. The CDR3 is 12 residues long. The CDR3 region has the DNA TGTGCCAGCATGGACAGTGTTGACGAGCAGTACTTC. Protein sequence: CASMDSVDEQYF.

The chain is built from TRBV18 and TRBJ1-5; maybe TRBD1 (5 bases). The CDR3 loop spans 12 amino acids. CDR1 and CDR2 (germline): KGHSH, LQKENI. V was clipped by 5 bases and J by 5 bases, with 7 bases between them. CDR3 nucleotide sequence: TGTGCCAGCTCATGGGGGGATCAGCCCCAGCATTTT. As protein: CASSWGDQPQHF.

This chain connects TRBV6-1 to TRBJ1-2; 8 bases line up with TRBD1. With V trimmed by 4 bases and J by 3 bases, 4 bases remained unmatched. This CDR3 contains 14 residues. Looked up from germline, CDR1 is MNHNS and CDR2 is SASEGT. The CDR3 DNA follows: TGTGCCAGCAGTGCATCAGGGGGCGACTATGGCTACACCTTC. Translated, it gives CASSASGGDYGYTF.

This chain joins TRBV4-3 and TRBJ2-1, with a tentative D call TRBD1 (6 bases). Germline CDR1 LGHNA, CDR2 YSLEER. V was trimmed by 3 bases and J by 5 bases, leaving 17 bases between them. This CDR3 contains 16 residues. CDR3 sequence: CASSHLQGRTDNEQFF. In nucleotides, the CDR3 is TGCGCCAGCAGCCACCTACAGGGTAGAACGGACAATGAGCAGTTCTTC.

This chain joins TRBV12-5 and TRBJ1-4; no definite D call. Trimming stripped 1 base from V and 0 bases from J, with 6 bases between. The CDR3 sequence is 15 residues long. CDR1 and CDR2 (germline): LGHNT, FRNRAP. The CDR3 region has the DNA TGTGCTAGTGGTTTGGGGGATGCAACTAATGAAAAACTGTTTTTT. Amino acid sequence: CASGLGDATNEKLFF.

This clone has only a few counts. The chain is built from TRBV6-6 and TRBJ2-5; D is undetermined. Trimming took 6 bases from V and 1 from J, leaving 3 bases between them. This CDR3 has 11 residues. Germline-derived CDR1 and CDR2 are MNHNY and SVGAGI (reference sequence). The CDR3 DNA follows: TGTGCCAGCAGCGCCCAAGAGACCCAGTACTTC. Amino acids: CASSAQETQYF.

V is TRBV9 and J is TRBJ1-2; possibly TRBD1 for D (5 bases). Germline assignment: CDR1 SGDLS and CDR2 YYNGEE. The CDR3 is 15 amino acids. The ends were cut back, 2 bases at V and 0 bases at J, with 11 bases in the middle. The CDR3 coding sequence is TGTGCCAGCAGCGTTGGGGACGGCGCTAACTATGGCTACACCTTC. It codes for CASSVGDGANYGYTF.

The V gene is TRBV9, the J gene TRBJ1-5; 7 bases fit TRBD1. The CDR3 totals 14 residues. Germline assignment: CDR1 SGDLS and CDR2 YYNGEE. The junction had 3 bases not matched to a gene; V was cut back by 3 bases and J by 3 bases. The CDR3, as DNA: TGTGCCAGCAGCGCCACAGGGGTCAATCAGCCCCAGCATTTT. Residues: CASSATGVNQPQHF.

The V and J genes are TRBV6-1 and TRBJ2-1; 8 nucleotides agree with TRBD1. CDR1 and CDR2 (germline): MNHNS, SASEGT. V was pared by 9 bases and J by 12 bases, with 16 bases of the junction left unmatched. This CDR3 region has 14 residues. CDR3 region: CASMNDPIGTGQFF. For the CDR3, the DNA is TGTGCCAGTATGAACGACCCCATCGGGACAGGGCAGTTCTTC.

The chain combines TRBV5-4 with TRBJ1-1; D is unclear. The germline CDR1 and CDR2 sequences are SGHNT and YYREEE (reference sequence). Trimming shortened V by 0 bases and J by 5 bases, and 14 bases separated the two germline ends. The CDR3 covers 15 residues. CDR3 sequence: CASSLDPDTGTEAFF. The CDR3, as DNA: TGTGCCAGCAGCTTGGATCCCGACACTGGGACTGAAGCTTTCTTT.

The V and J genes are TRBV6-5 and TRBJ2-5; D is ambiguous. This CDR3 comprises 13 residues. Between the trimmed V and J ends, which lost 6 bases and 0 bases, there was a span of 8 bases. CDR1 and CDR2 (germline): MNHEY, SVGAGI. In nucleotides, the CDR3 is TGTGCCAGCAGCAACCGGCACCAAGAGACCCAGTACTTC. Amino acids: CASSNRHQETQYF.

This clone has only a few counts. This sequence joins TRBV7-2 and TRBJ2-3, with D perhaps being TRBD1 or TRBD2 (6 bases each). Per the germline V gene, CDR1 is SGHTA and CDR2 is FQGNSA. This CDR3 contains 14 residues. Trimming shortened V by 5 bases and J by 4 bases, and 13 bases separated the two germline ends. CDR3 DNA sequence: TGTGCCAGCAGCGGCAAAAGGGGGGCAGATACGCAGTATTTT. Translated: CASSGKRGADTQYF.

The J gene is TRBJ1-2, the V gene TRBV28; D is perhaps TRBD1 (5 bases). Germline lookup yields CDR1 MDHEN and CDR2 SYDVKM. Trimming removed 4 bases from V and 4 bases from J, with 7 bases in between. The CDR3 is made up of 12 amino acids. CDR3 sequence (DNA): TGTGCCAGCAGTTGGCAGGGCTATGGCTACACCTTC. This gives the protein CASSWQGYGYTF.

The chain uses TRBV15 and TRBJ2-1; 7 nucleotides match TRBD2. Germline loops: CDR1 LNHNV, CDR2 YYDKDF (reference sequence). J gave up 5 bases and V 3 bases, and 16 bases lay outside the gene matches. The CDR3 has 18 residues. The CDR3 region has the DNA TGTGCCACCAGCAGCGCAATCCTACAGCGGGCGGGGGACAATGAGCAGTTCTTC. Translating it yields CATSSAILQRAGDNEQFF.

The V call is TRBV4-3, the J call TRBJ1-1; no firm D call. The CDR3 runs to 14 residues. CDR1 is LGHNA, CDR2 YSLEER, per germline. The V and J ends lost 1 base and 0 bases respectively, with 6 bases between them. The DNA for the CDR3 is TGCGCCAGCAGCCAAGTACAGTTGAACACTGAAGCTTTCTTT. This codes for CASSQVQLNTEAFF.

The gene calls are TRBV7-9 and TRBJ2-1; D is unclear. V was shortened by 2 bases and J by 5 bases, with 7 bases between the two germline ends. Per the germline V gene, CDR1 is SEHNR and CDR2 is FQNEAQ (reference sequence). The CDR3 contains 13 residues. CDR3 protein: CASSLLWNNEQFF. The CDR3 nucleotides are TGTGCCAGCAGCTTACTTTGGAACAATGAGCAGTTCTTC.

This clone was counted once. This chain uses TRBV7-2 with TRBJ1-1; D ambiguous. The germline gives CDR1 SGHTA, CDR2 FQGNSA. The ends were cut back, 1 base at V and 9 bases at J, with 12 bases in the middle. This CDR3 is 13 amino acids long. Written as DNA, the CDR3 is TGTGCCAGCAGCTTAGGCAGGCTGATGAAAGCTTTCTTT. Its translation: CASSLGRLMKAFF.

The chain carries TRBV10-3 and TRBJ2-5, with 11 bases identical to TRBD1. The DNA end lines up better with TRBJ2-7; the J call may be wrong. CDR1 ENHRY and CDR2 SYGVKD come from the germline V gene. The CDR3 extends over 15 amino acids. CDR3 protein: CAISLGDRGSYEQYF. CDR3 nucleotide sequence: TGTGCCATCAGTTTGGGGGACAGGGGGTCCTACGAGCAGTACTTC.

The rearrangement joins TRBV19 to TRBJ1-2; 8 bases line up with TRBD1. Germline trimming cut 7 bases from V and 7 bases from J; bases unmatched to any gene: 20. This CDR3 is 17 amino acids long. Germline V gene sequence: CDR1 LNHDA, CDR2 SQIVND (reference sequence). CDR3 coding DNA: TGTGCCAGTACCCGGGGGTCAGGGGGCGCCCCGAGCGGTGGCTACACCTTC. This translates into CASTRGSGGAPSGGYTF.

V and J are TRBV5-4 and TRBJ2-2, with a possible D match to TRBD1 (5 bases). The CDR3 consists of 15 residues. The germline V gene encodes CDR1 SGHNT and CDR2 YYREEE (reference sequence). Trimming cost V 5 bases and J 0 bases, with 11 bases left between them. CDR3 region: CASRQGAANTGELFF. The CDR3 nucleotides read TGTGCCAGCAGGCAGGGTGCTGCGAACACCGGGGAGCTGTTTTTT.

This chain links TRBV5-4 with TRBJ1-6; unclear D gene. Germline V gene sequence: CDR1 SGHNT, CDR2 YYREEE (reference sequence). The CDR3 is 13 amino acids. V was cut by 4 bases and J by 9 bases, with 11 bases left in between. Here the CDR3 reads CASSPAGVSPLHF. In DNA form, the CDR3 reads TGTGCCAGCAGCCCAGCAGGTGTTTCACCCCTCCACTTT.

This clone was picked up a small number of times. The V and J genes are TRBV4-3 and TRBJ1-2; D gene ambiguous. The V and J ends lost 4 bases and 5 bases respectively, with 17 bases between them. This CDR3 comprises 15 residues. CDR1 and CDR2 (germline): LGHNA, YSLEER. In nucleotides, the CDR3 is TGCGCCAGCAGCCCCGGTAGGGCCGGACTTTATGGCTACACCTTC. Translation gives CASSPGRAGLYGYTF.